This T cell receptor (beta chain) was sequenced for a study of cytomegalovirus exposure and HLA in healthy donors. Study-level information: Counted in an early data release were about 85 million unique TCRs from HLA-typed donors.

The CDR3 spans 15 residues. The ends were cut back, 0 bases at V and 1 base at J, with 10 bases in the middle. Germline CDR1 LNHNV, CDR2 YYDKDF (reference sequence). Regarding the study as a whole: Equally common other TCR beta chains were less clonally expanded than HLA-associated ones, a later analysis found. The classifier reportedly diagnosed cytomegalovirus status with high specificity and sensitivity.

As concerns this clone: Its antigen remains unidentified.

Primers for the PCR totalled 60 Vbeta and 13 Jbeta. Profiled with immunoSEQ multiplex PCR; TCRdb holds only in-frame clones, not every one. The sample consists of 150,000 or so clones, roughly 80% of them appearing once. Sequencing was performed on PBMCs. The chain couples TRBV15 to TRBJ2-7, with D perhaps matching TRBD2 (6 bases). The TCR sequence derives from a man in his forties in good health and CMV-seropositive. As DNA, the CDR3 is TGTGCCACCAGCAGAGAGCGGCGGGATTCCTACGAGCAGTACTTC. Residues: CATSRERRDSYEQYF. The full variable domain, with the rest looked up from reference TRBV15 and TRBJ2-7, is DAMVIQNPRYQVTQFGKPVTLSCSQTLNHNVMYWYQQKSSQAPKLLFHYYDKDFNNEADTPDNFQSRRPNTSFCFLDIRSPGLGDTAMYLCATSRERRDSYEQYFGPGTRLTVT.